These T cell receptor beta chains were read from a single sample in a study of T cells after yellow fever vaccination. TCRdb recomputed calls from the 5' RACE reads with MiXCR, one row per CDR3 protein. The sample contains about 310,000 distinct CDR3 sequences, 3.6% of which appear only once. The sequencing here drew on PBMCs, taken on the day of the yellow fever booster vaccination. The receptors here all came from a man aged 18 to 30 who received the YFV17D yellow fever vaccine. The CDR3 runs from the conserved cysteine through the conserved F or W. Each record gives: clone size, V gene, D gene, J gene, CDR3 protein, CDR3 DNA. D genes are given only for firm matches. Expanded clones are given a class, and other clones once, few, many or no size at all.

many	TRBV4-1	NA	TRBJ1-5	CASSLEIGTPRQPQHF	TGCGCCAGCAGCCTCGAAATCGGGACACCGCGCCAGCCCCAGCATTTT
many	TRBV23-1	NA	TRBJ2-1	CASSHWSGRGSYNEQFF	TGCGCCAGCAGTCATTGGTCAGGGCGGGGCTCCTACAATGAGCAGTTCTTC
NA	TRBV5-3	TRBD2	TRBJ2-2	CARSYEGLSGGLLVDTGELFF	TGTGCCAGAAGCTATGAGGGGCTAAGCGGGGGGCTACTGGTCGACACCGGGGAGCTGTTTTTT
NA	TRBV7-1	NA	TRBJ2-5	CASSIGETGEEQETLYF	TGTGCCAGCAGCATTGGGGAGACGGGGGAGGAACAAGAGACCCTGTACTTC
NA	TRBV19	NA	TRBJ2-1	CASSNFLGSYNEQFF	TGTGCCAGTAGCAACTTTCTGGGGAGTTACAATGAGCAGTTCTTC
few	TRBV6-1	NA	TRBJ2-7	CASSEWVGLAYEQYF	TGTGCCAGCAGTGAATGGGTAGGGTTGGCCTACGAGCAGTACTTC
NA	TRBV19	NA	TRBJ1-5	CASSGTVGQPQHF	TGTGCCAGTAGTGGCACCGTTGGTCAGCCCCAGCATTTT
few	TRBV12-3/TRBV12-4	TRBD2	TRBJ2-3	CASSWTSGGTHTQYF	TGTGCCAGCAGTTGGACTAGCGGGGGGACGCATACGCAGTATTTT
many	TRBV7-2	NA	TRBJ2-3	CASRGQSDTQYF	TGTGCCAGCAGGGGGCAATCAGATACGCAGTATTTT
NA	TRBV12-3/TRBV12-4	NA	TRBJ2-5	CASSLSGQGWETQYF	TGTGCCAGCAGTTTATCCGGGCAGGGATGGGAGACCCAGTACTTC
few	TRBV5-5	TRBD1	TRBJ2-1	CASSLGTGNSYNEQFF	TGTGCCAGCAGCCTGGGGACAGGGAACTCCTACAATGAGCAGTTCTTC
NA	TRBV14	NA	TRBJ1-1	CASSQFRDTEAFF	TGTGCCAGCAGCCAATTCCGGGACACTGAAGCTTTCTTT
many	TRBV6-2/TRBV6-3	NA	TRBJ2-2	CASSFLAEINANTGELFF	TGTGCCAGCAGTTTTTTGGCGGAAATAAACGCGAACACCGGGGAGCTGTTTTTT
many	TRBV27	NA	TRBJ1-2	CASSLNGINYGYTF	TGTGCCAGCAGTTTAAACGGGATAAACTATGGCTACACCTTC
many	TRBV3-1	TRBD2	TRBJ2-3	CASSFIAGGDTQYF	TGTGCCAGCAGCTTTATAGCGGGGGGAGATACGCAGTATTTT
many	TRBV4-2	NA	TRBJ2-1	CASSQDRGLNEQFF	TGTGCCAGCAGCCAAGATCGTGGACTCAATGAGCAGTTCTTC
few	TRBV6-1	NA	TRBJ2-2	CASSGRGYGELFF	TGTGCCAGCAGTGGCCGGGGTTACGGGGAGCTGTTTTTT
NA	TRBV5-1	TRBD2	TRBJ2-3	CASSLGLAGDFTDTQYF	TGCGCCAGCAGCTTGGGCCTCGCGGGGGACTTTACAGATACGCAGTATTTT
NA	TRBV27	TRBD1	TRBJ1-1	CASSKRTGMNTEAFF	TGTGCCAGCAGTAAAAGGACAGGGATGAACACTGAAGCTTTCTTT
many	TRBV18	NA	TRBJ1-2	CASSPAGQNYGYTF	TGTGCCAGCTCACCCGCCGGACAGAACTATGGCTACACCTTC
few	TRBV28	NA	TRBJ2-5	CASSLKGRDKVHQETQYF	TGTGCCAGCAGTTTAAAAGGACGGGACAAGGTGCACCAAGAGACCCAGTACTTC
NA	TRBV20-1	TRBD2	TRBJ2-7	CSARDPTSGGYEQYF	TGCAGTGCTAGAGACCCGACTAGCGGGGGGTACGAGCAGTACTTC
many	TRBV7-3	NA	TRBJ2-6	CASSTSGANVLTF	TGTGCCAGCAGCACATCTGGGGCCAACGTCCTGACTTTC
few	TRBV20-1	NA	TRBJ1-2	CSARGQANYGYTF	TGCAGTGCTAGAGGACAGGCGAACTATGGCTACACCTTC
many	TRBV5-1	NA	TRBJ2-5	CASSPPGGPQETQYF	TGCGCCAGCAGCCCCCCAGGTGGGCCCCAAGAGACCCAGTACTTC
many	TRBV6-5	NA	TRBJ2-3	CASSYRGLTDTQYF	TGTGCCAGCAGTTATAGGGGTCTAACAGATACGCAGTATTTT
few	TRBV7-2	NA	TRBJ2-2	CASSLTLRAGELFF	TGTGCCAGCAGCCTCACGTTGCGGGCCGGGGAGCTGTTTTTT
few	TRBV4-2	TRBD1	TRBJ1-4	CASSPPGQGYEKLFF	TGTGCCAGCAGCCCACCGGGACAGGGGTATGAAAAACTGTTTTTT
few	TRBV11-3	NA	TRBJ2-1	CASSTFRLAEQFF	TGTGCCAGCAGCACGTTCAGGCTAGCTGAGCAGTTCTTC
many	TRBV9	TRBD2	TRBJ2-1	CASSVVSGGTDEQFF	TGTGCCAGCAGCGTAGTTAGCGGGGGGACGGATGAGCAGTTCTTC
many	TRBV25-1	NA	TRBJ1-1	CASSSQGNTAFF	TGTGCCAGCAGTTCACAGGGAAACACAGCTTTCTTT
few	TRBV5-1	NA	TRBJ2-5	CASSLAWRVGETQYF	TGCGCCAGCAGCTTGGCCTGGAGAGTAGGAGAGACCCAGTACTTC
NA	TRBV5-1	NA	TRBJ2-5	CASSLGVRGETQYF	TGCGCCAGCAGCTTGGGGGTGCGGGGAGAGACCCAGTACTTC
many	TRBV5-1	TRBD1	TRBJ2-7	CASSLGQGANYEQYF	TGCGCCAGCAGCTTGGGACAGGGGGCCAACTACGAGCAGTACTTC
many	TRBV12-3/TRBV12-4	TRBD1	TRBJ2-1	CASSTRGLPVF	TGTGCCAGCAGTACCAGGGGGCTCCCGGTCTTC
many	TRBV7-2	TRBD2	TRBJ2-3	CASSPGGPPDTQYF	TGTGCCAGCAGCCCGGGGGGGCCCCCAGATACGCAGTATTTT
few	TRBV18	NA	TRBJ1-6	CASSLDSNSPLHF	TGTGCCAGCTCCCTGGACAGTAATTCACCCCTCCACTTT
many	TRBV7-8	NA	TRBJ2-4	CASSRGNRRGPGLAMNIQYF	TGTGCCAGCAGCCGAGGAAATCGGAGGGGTCCCGGTTTGGCAATGAACATTCAGTACTTC
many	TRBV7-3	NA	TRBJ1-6	CASRRSGNSPLHF	TGTGCCAGCAGGCGCAGTGGGAATTCACCCCTCCACTTT
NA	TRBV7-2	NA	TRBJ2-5	CASSLGHVETQYF	TGTGCCAGCAGCTTAGGGCACGTTGAGACCCAGTACTTC